The clone carrying this TCR beta chain was detected only a few times. Original data processing: How many nucleated cells were present was estimated from reference gene primer amplification. Repertoires were generated with immunoSEQ multiplex PCR, while TCRdb's copy carries only in-frame clones and drops some. V, J and clone size derive from that table, while D and trimming were established from the DNA sequence. The data hold roughly 270,000 clones, with around 85% observed a single time. The study recruited people aged roughly 18 to 100 years across approximately 24 US areas. Each participant's cohort was designated according to participant-reported clinical history. These data belong to a study of blood T cell repertoires in COVID-19. Study background: Both acute and convalescent COVID-19 samples were obtained from the United States, Italy and Spain.

Unmatched junction bases numbered 5, after V lost 0 bases and J lost 5 bases. CDR1 LGHNA and CDR2 YNFKEQ come from the germline V gene. CDR3 length: 16 amino acids. Specimen: PBMCs or T cells enriched from blood (not recorded which). This sequence originates from a woman in her forties or fifties who had recovered from COVID-19. The rearrangement uses TRBV4-2 and TRBJ2-1, with 9 bases identical to TRBD1. CDR3 coding DNA: TGTGCCAGCAGCCAAGAAGCGGGACAGGGTGACAATGAGCAGTTCTTC. The encoded protein is CASSQEAGQGDNEQFF.